Presented here are 14 T cell receptor beta chains from one specimen sequenced in a study of cytomegalovirus exposure and HLA in healthy donors. With 60 Vbeta and 13 Jbeta primers, the PCR was carried out. Sequencing was performed with immunoSEQ multiplex PCR; in TCRdb, only in-frame clones are kept and a portion is missing. The sample yields about 140,000 clones, about 80% seen once. Material: PBMCs. The origin of the receptors is a woman aged 40 to 49 in good health and CMV-seronegative.

The chain carries TRBV11-2 and TRBJ2-1; TRBD1 agrees at 8 bases. CDR3 length: 15 amino acids. Germline V CDR1 and CDR2: SGHAT, FQNNGV. The V and J ends lost 4 bases and 3 bases, in that order; junction bases with no gene match: 5. CDR3 nucleotides: TGTGCCAGCAGCTACGACAGGGGCGACTACAATGAGCAGTTCTTC. Translation gives CASSYDRGDYNEQFF. Filled out from reference TRBV11-2 and TRBJ2-1, the complete variable domain reads EAGVAQSPRYKIIEKRQSVAFWCNPISGHATLYWYQQILGQGPKLLIQFQNNGVVDDSQLPKDRFSAERLKGVDSTLKIQPAKLEDSAVYLCASSYDRGDYNEQFFGPGTRLTVL.

The rearrangement uses TRBV7-6 and TRBJ2-1; D is possibly TRBD2 (5 bases). V was cut by 0 bases and J by 7 bases, with 19 bases left in between. Germline V gene sequence: CDR1 SGHVS, CDR2 FNYEAQ. The CDR3 consists of 17 residues. DNA of the CDR3: TGTGCCAGCAGCTTAGCCTTTTACCTCGAACTAGGGAATGAGCAGTTCTTC. Its protein is CASSLAFYLELGNEQFF.

V and J are TRBV7-3 and TRBJ2-1; a weak D match, TRBD2 (6 bases). CDR3 size: 16 residues. CDR1 and CDR2 from the germline V gene are SGHTA and FQGTGA. V dropped 8 bases and J dropped 10 bases, with 27 bases sitting between them. The CDR3 DNA reads as TGTGCCAGCGCTCCAAACATGGGACTCACGCGGACGGAGCAGTTCTTC. Translating it yields CASAPNMGLTRTEQFF.

V and J are TRBV7-2 and TRBJ2-7; 8 bases match TRBD2. The germline V gene encodes CDR1 SGHTA and CDR2 FQGNSA. Trimming cost V 5 bases and J 0 bases; bases outside gene matches: 6. CDR3 size: 15 residues. CDR3 in amino acids: CASSLTGTSSYEQYF. CDR3 bases: TGTGCCAGCAGCCTCACCGGGACTAGCTCCTACGAGCAGTACTTC.

In its sample, this clone was seen once. The rearrangement links TRBV7-6 to TRBJ1-3; TRBD1 agrees at 8 bases. J gave up 0 bases and V 5 bases, and 12 bases lay outside the gene matches. Germline-derived CDR1 and CDR2 are SGHVS and FNYEAQ. The length of the CDR3 is 18 residues. The CDR3 loop is CASSISRTGSSSGNTIYF. The DNA of the CDR3 is TGTGCCAGCAGCATTTCCCGGACAGGGAGCTCCTCTGGAAACACCATATATTTT.

This chain links TRBV28 with TRBJ2-5; 7 bases line up with TRBD2. Near its end, the DNA agrees better with TRBJ2-7, so the J call may be wrong. This CDR3 contains 14 residues. Germline values: CDR1 MDHEN, CDR2 SYDVKM. In DNA, the CDR3 is TGTGCCAGCAGGTCTAGCGGAAGCTCCTACGAGCAGTACTTC. It encodes CASRSSGSSYEQYF.

This chain uses TRBV2 with TRBJ1-2, with 7 bases aligning to TRBD1. The CDR3 runs 19 residues. With 5 bases clipped from V and 1 base from J, the junction kept 19 bases outside the gene matches. The V gene's germline CDR1 is SNHLY and CDR2 FYNNEI. Here the CDR3 reads CASSNPEGGQPYFNYGYTF. The CDR3 DNA reads TGTGCCAGCAGTAACCCCGAAGGGGGACAGCCCTATTTTAACTATGGCTACACCTTC.

The chain employs TRBV12-2 and TRBJ2-3; TRBD2 is taken as the D call from the table, unchecked against the DNA. TRBV12-2 is a known pseudogene. The CDR3 runs to 14 residues. CDR3 region: CASRFLSSTDTQYF. CDR3 coding DNA: TGTGCAAGTCGCTTCCTGTCGAGCACAGATACGCAGTATTTT.

The J gene is TRBJ2-7, the V gene TRBV7-8; no reliable D call. Germline V gene data show CDR1 as SGHVS and CDR2 as FQNEAQ. Trimming cost V 1 base and J 6 bases, with 13 bases left between them. This CDR3 contains 14 residues. The CDR3 bases are TGTGCCAGCAGCTTAGGGCGGCGGAGACTCGAGCAGTACTTC. This encodes CASSLGRRRLEQYF. Full variable domain (missing parts from reference TRBV7-8 and TRBJ2-7): GAGVSQSPRYKVAKRGQDVALRCDPISGHVSLFWYQQALGQGPEFLTYFQNEAQLDKSGLPSDRFFAERPEGSVSTLKIQRTQQEDSAVYLCASSLGRRRLEQYFGPGTRLTVT.

J is TRBJ2-2 and V is TRBV4-3; 7 nucleotides align to TRBD2. Germline V gene data show CDR1 as LGHNA and CDR2 as YSLEER. The CDR3 extends over 17 amino acids. The V segment lost 0 bases and the J segment 6 bases; nucleotides outside the gene matches: 10. This CDR3 reads CASSQDWEGWVAGELFF. The CDR3 coding sequence is TGCGCCAGCAGCCAAGATTGGGAGGGGTGGGTGGCCGGGGAGCTGTTTTTT.

The rearrangement joins TRBV2 to TRBJ1-1; 8 bases agree with TRBD1. The J segment lost 10 bases and the V segment lost 5 bases, leaving 3 bases of the junction unmatched. The CDR3 has 11 amino acids. Germline V gene lookup returns CDR1 SNHLY and CDR2 FYNNEI. CDR3 in DNA: TGTGCCAGCAGTCGCGACAGGGGAGCTTTCTTT. Amino acid sequence: CASSRDRGAFF.

Of note for this clone: The CDR3 does not end in the conserved phenylalanine or tryptophan, so this is likely a read error. J is TRBJ2-7 and V is TRBV28; the match to TRBD2 covers 7 bases. The CDR3 loop spans 15 amino acids. V gave up 6 bases and J gave up 1 base; unmatched junction bases: 9. Looked up from germline, CDR1 is MDHEN and CDR2 is SYDVKM. The CDR3 protein is CASRGGSLQSYEQYL. CDR3 bases: TGTGCCAGCAGAGGCGGGAGTCTCCAATCCTACGAGCAGTACCTC.

This chain joins TRBV2 and TRBJ2-7; 8 nucleotides align to TRBD1. CDR1 and CDR2 from the germline V gene are SNHLY and FYNNEI. V shed 7 bases, J shed 5 bases, and the junction held 10 bases outside the gene matches. The CDR3 totals 14 residues. This CDR3 reads CASIITGTGNEQYF. DNA for the CDR3: TGTGCCAGCATTATTACCGGGACAGGAAACGAGCAGTACTTC.

The chain employs TRBV10-3 and TRBJ1-5; 12 bases are a match to TRBD1. The germline CDR1 and CDR2 sequences are ENHRY and SYGVKD. V shed 4 bases and J 6 bases; nucleotides not matched to a gene: 4. CDR3 length: 15 residues. The CDR3 reads CAISAGQGASQPQHF. The CDR3 DNA sequence: TGTGCCATCAGTGCGGGACAGGGGGCGAGTCAGCCCCAGCATTTT.